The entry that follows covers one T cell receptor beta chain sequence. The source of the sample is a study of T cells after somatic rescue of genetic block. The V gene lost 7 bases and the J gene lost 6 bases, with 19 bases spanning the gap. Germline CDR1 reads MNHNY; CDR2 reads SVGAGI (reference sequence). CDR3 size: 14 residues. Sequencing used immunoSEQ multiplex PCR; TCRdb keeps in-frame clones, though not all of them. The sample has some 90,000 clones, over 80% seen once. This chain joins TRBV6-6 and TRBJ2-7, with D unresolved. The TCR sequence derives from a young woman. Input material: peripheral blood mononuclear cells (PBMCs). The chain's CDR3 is CASTPPGSWVEQYF. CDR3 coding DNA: TGTGCCAGCACTCCGCCCGGGTCCTGGGTCGAGCAGTACTTC.